This TCR beta chain is from a study of a mutant IDH1 vaccine in newly diagnosed glioma. Whole-study context: Standard pretreatment was either radiotherapy, temozolomide, or, for most, radiochemotherapy with temozolomide.

The V gene's germline CDR1 is MGHRA and CDR2 YSYEKL. The CDR3 runs to 14 residues. V shed 1 base and J shed 8 bases, with 14 bases lying between them. Study findings and constraints: Vaccination elicited immune responses in approximately 92% of patients. Pseudoprogression appeared unlinked to shifts in leading peripheral T cell clonotypes.

Clones were sequenced by immunoSEQ multiplex PCR, and TCRdb holds only the in-frame ones, with some missing. The sample includes around 100,000 clones, around 80% of them seen just once. About this clone: Its antigen is not identified.

As to time point: baseline, week 1 (first vaccination visit). Treatment reported: pre-vaccination baseline after standard-of-care therapy. New WHO grade 3 or 4 astrocytomas that were IDH1-mutant and ATRX-lost occurred in the donors. Sequencing was performed on PBMCs, taken from a glioma patient treated with radiotherapy, temozolomide or both. The receptor's source is a man aged 40-55 years with glioma. Some clones in this sample may be carry-over from other donors' samples. The chain has TRBV4-1 and TRBJ1-2; D unclear. Here the CDR3 DNA reads TGCGCCAGCAGCCAAGGGCAGGACTATCGCGGCTACACCTTC. It codes for CASSQGQDYRGYTF.